The rows below give T cell receptor beta chains drawn from one sample of a study of beta chain features in type 1 diabetes. Sequencing was performed with immunoSEQ multiplex PCR; in TCRdb, only in-frame clones are kept and a portion is missing. The data show 130,000 or so clones, about a sixth seen once. The specimen was central memory CD4+ T cells from blood. These receptors were obtained from a man aged 25-40 years with type 1 diabetes. The CDR3 runs from the conserved cysteine through the conserved F or W. A D gene is named only where the DNA matches it firmly. Only part of the rows carry a size: once, few, many, or a class if the clone is expanded.

>.|few|TRBJ1-6|TRBV7-2
TGTGCCAGCAGCTTAGCGTACGGGGGGGATAATTCACCCCTCCACTTT
CASSLAYGGDNSPLHF
>.|.|TRBJ1-1|TRBV7-9
TGTGCCAGCAGCTTAGGGGGGCTAAAGAACACTGAAGCTTTCTTT
CASSLGGLKNTEAFF
>.|.|TRBJ2-7|TRBV29-1
TGCAGCGCCAGCGAGAACTCCTACGAGCAGTACTTC
CSASENSYEQYF
>TRBD1|many|TRBJ1-4|TRBV7-2
TGTGCCAGCAGCTTCGCCGGGACAGGGAGTGAAAAACTGTTTTTT
CASSFAGTGSEKLFF
>.|.|TRBJ1-6|TRBV7-2
TGTGCCAGCAGCCTTCAAGTGGTCAGGCCGGTCCGGTATTCACCCCTCCACTTT
CASSLQVVRPVRYSPLHF
>TRBD1|.|TRBJ2-6|TRBV11-3
TGTGCCAGCAGCTTACAGGGGGCCTTTAGCTCTGGGGCCAACGTCCTGACTTTC
CASSLQGAFSSGANVLTF
>.|.|TRBJ1-2|TRBV25-1
TGTGCCAGCAGTGAACCAGGGAGGGGCTACACCTTC
CASSEPGRGYTF
>TRBD1|few|TRBJ2-1|TRBV7-9
TGTGCCAGCAGTAATCCGACAGGGGGAATCAATGAGCAGTTCTTC
CASSNPTGGINEQFF
>TRBD2|.|TRBJ2-3|TRBV7-2
TGTGCCAGCAGCTTAAGACTAGCGGGGGGTGCAGATACGCAGTATTTT
CASSLRLAGGADTQYF
>.|.|TRBJ2-1|TRBV20-1
TGCAGTGCAAAAGGCGGGAATGAGCAGTTCTTC
CSAKGGNEQFF
>.|.|TRBJ1-2|TRBV29-1
TGCAGCGTTGAAGATTCGAAAGGGGTTGGCTACACCTTC
CSVEDSKGVGYTF
>.|.|TRBJ2-3|TRBV9
TGTGCCAGCAGCGTAGGTATAGGCACAGATACGCAGTATTTT
CASSVGIGTDTQYF
>.|.|TRBJ1-4|TRBV6-5
TGTGCCAGCAGTTACCAGGGTATTGCTAATGAAAAACTGTTTTTT
CASSYQGIANEKLFF
>.|.|TRBJ2-1|TRBV7-9
TGTGCCAGCAGCTTGGGGCCTAAACCCAATGAGCAGTTCTTC
CASSLGPKPNEQFF
>.|few|TRBJ2-3|TRBV19
TGTGCCAGTAGTCCTCTTCATCCAGATACGCAGTATTTT
CASSPLHPDTQYF
>.|few|TRBJ1-2|TRBV11-2
TGTGCCAGCAGCTTAGAGTGGGCGAACTATGGCTACACCTTC
CASSLEWANYGYTF